This record covers a single T cell receptor beta chain. The antigen this receptor binds is unknown. The sample holds no much larger clone one base away, and base qualities are not on file. V is cut back by 4 bases and J by 6 bases, with 9 bases in the junction unmatched. The germline V gene (reference sequence) yields SEHNR for CDR1 and FQNEAQ for CDR2. Taken from cysteine to phenylalanine, the CDR3 has 15 residues. Just CDR3 DNA is preserved here, 45 bases in frame from base 1. Participants in the prospective study were aged roughly 18 to 89 years, lived in about two dozen United States geographic areas, and enrolled through a virtual design. In the prospective study, participants were assigned to cohorts based on the clinical history participants reported in a screening survey and a study questionnaire. Recovered participants in ImmuneRACE Cohort 3 were defined by two consecutive negative NP/OP PCR tests, clearance by a healthcare professional, or resolution of symptoms. In the prospective study, whole blood, serum and a nasopharyngeal or oropharyngeal swab were collected from each participant by mobile phlebotomists. Participants in the prospective study had the option to provide additional blood draws and questionnaires over a roughly 2-month period. Blood samples from the prospective study were shipped frozen or at room temperature prior to DNA extraction.

The data were obtained in a study of blood T cell repertoires in COVID-19 (dated by TCRdb to the early 2020s). Looking at the study overall: Samples covering the acute and convalescent phases of COVID-19 were provided by collaborators in the United States, Italy and Spain. Samples were obtained from the ongoing ImmuneRACE study (first 160 participants) and from about 1,300 subjects provided by 6 global collaborators. A de-identified subject ID, COVID-19 status, age in years and sex were almost always included in the sample metadata. HLA class I and class II types, where available, came from metadata supplied by the sample provider rather than from assay-based typing. The repertoires were released in a freely available public database intended as a resource for research on the immune response to SARS-CoV-2. The dataset comprised deeply sampled blood TCRbeta repertoires from subjects exposed to, actively infected with, or recovered from COVID-19. The prospective study material was composed of cDNA or gDNA derived from T cells, B-cell-depleted T cells, or PBMCs.

What the study reported, not specific to this receptor: How much clinical and demographic metadata was included differed by source and by participant, and the metadata was provided uncurated.

The immunoSEQ Assay, a bias-controlled multiplex PCR, was used to amplify TCRbeta CDR3 regions from genomic DNA. Turning to the authors' computational methods: Nucleated cell counts per sample were estimated from amplification of reference gene primers within the assay. To quantify the absolute abundance of each unique TCRbeta CDR3 rearrangement, sequence reads were collapsed and filtered. For each sample, productive Simpson clonality was calculated as the square root of Simpson's diversity index across productive rearrangements. Held by TCRdb, this immuneACCESS table contains in-frame sequences only and omits some clones. Under half of the omission traces to an unresolved V gene where checked; the cause of the rest is unknown. V, J and clone size derive from that table, while D and trimming were established from the DNA sequence. Within this sample are about 200,000 clones, with roughly 84% of them counted one time only. The ten largest clones represent roughly 7% of the sample.

The TCR sequence derives from a middle-aged man who had recovered from COVID-19. The V and J segments used are TRBV7-9 and TRBJ1-3; 7 nucleotides in the junction match TRBD1. The material sequenced was PBMCs or T cells enriched from blood (not recorded which). The CDR3 protein sequence reads: CASSWKFDRENTIYF. The DNA sequence reads TGTGCCAGCAGCTGGAAGTTTGACAGGGAAAACACCATATATTTT.